Shown below are 15 T cell receptor beta chains from a single sample sequenced in a study of T cells in women clearing cervical HPV infection (dated by TCRdb to about 2018). Library creation used the immunoSEQ multiplex PCR assay. Drawn from immuneACCESS, this table holds only the in-frame rearrangements with V and J called that TCRdb kept. Clones are partly lost; checked studies trace under half to an unresolved V gene and leave the rest unexplained. This sample's listing comprises more than 10,000 clones. The ten largest clones add up to roughly 9.4% of the sample. The sequencing sample was made of blood buffy coat. These receptors were taken from a woman aged 18 to 75 with a cervical HPV16 infection that either progressed to CIN3+ or cleared (not recorded which).

Of note for this clone: The CDR3 is cut off 3 residues early in the read; its end comes from the germline J gene. The chain carries TRBV7-6 and TRBJ2-5, with 9 bases identical to TRBD2. V shed 4 bases and J 5 bases; nucleotides not matched to a gene: 5. Germline-derived CDR1 and CDR2 are SGHVS and FNYEAQ. The CDR3 sequence is 14 residues long. The CDR3 protein is CASSSGTSHETQYF. Partial CDR3 DNA: TGTGCCAGCAGCTCCGGGACTAGCCACGAGACC.

On this clone itself: The read falls 3 residues short of the CDR3 end, and the missing part is taken from the germline J gene. The V gene is TRBV7-3, the J gene TRBJ2-3, with D perhaps assigned TRBD1 or TRBD2 (5 bases each). This CDR3 comprises 17 residues. The germline V gene has CDR1 SGHTA and CDR2 FQGTGA. V was trimmed by 2 bases and J by 3 bases, leaving 18 bases between them. The CDR3 loop is CASSLGIPGSTTDTQYF. The sequenced part of the CDR3 DNA is TGTGCCAGCAGCTTAGGTATCCCAGGGAGCACGACAGATACG.

In regard to this clone: The read ends 3 residues shy of where the CDR3 ends; the end is completed using the germline J gene. This sequence joins TRBV2 and TRBJ2-5, with D unclear. V lost 2 bases to trimming and J lost 5 bases, with 9 bases between them. Germline-derived CDR1 and CDR2 are SNHLY and FYNNEI. The CDR3 has 13 residues. Partial CDR3 DNA: TGTGCCAGCAGTGAATCGGGTTCGGAGACC. It is translated as CASSESGSET. The entire CDR3 is CASSESGSETQYF.

Turning to this clone: The read is 3 residues too short to cover the CDR3 end, so that end is filled in from the germline J gene. The V and J genes are TRBV20-1 and TRBJ2-7, with D possibly being TRBD1 or TRBD2 (6 bases each). This CDR3 spans 13 amino acids. Germline V gene sequence: CDR1 DFQATT, CDR2 SNEGSKA (reference sequence). V was clipped by 5 bases and J by 4 bases, with 15 bases between them. CDR3 bases read: TGCAGTGCTGGGAGGACAGCCGAGTACGAG. Its translation is CSAGRTAEYE. The entire CDR3 is CSAGRTAEYEQYF.

As for this clone: A junction end diverges from the germline sequence, so it may reflect a read error. The read ends 3 residues shy of where the CDR3 ends; the end is completed using the germline J gene. V is TRBV7-9 and J is TRBJ1-5; D is unresolved. Germline V gene sequence: CDR1 SEHNR, CDR2 FQNEAQ (reference sequence). CDR3 size: 12 residues. This chain's CDR3 is CASTLGGQPQHF. The sequenced part of the CDR3 DNA is TGTGCCAGCACCTTAGGAGGGCAGCCC.

CDR3: CASSVERDLKETQYF. The CDR3 bases that were read are TGTGCCAGCAGTGTTGAGCGGGACCTAAAAGAGACC. V usage is TRBV6-1 and J usage is TRBJ2-5, with 7 bases matching TRBD2. The observed sequence ends 3 residues before the CDR3 terminus, with the missing tail filled in from the germline J gene. The V segment lost 4 bases and the J segment 3 bases; nucleotides outside the gene matches: 8. This CDR3 has 15 residues. Germline CDR1 and CDR2: MNHNS and SASEGT.

Points on this clone: Read sequence stops 3 residues before the CDR3 end, and the germline J gene provides the missing end. The chain combines TRBV20-1 with TRBJ2-7; D may be TRBD2 (6 bases). This CDR3 comprises 13 residues. CDR1 is DFQATT, CDR2 SNEGSKA, per germline (reference sequence). V was clipped by 3 bases and J by 2 bases, with 11 bases between them. The CDR3 is CSASSGGTYEQYF. The CDR3 bases that were read are TGCAGTGCTAGCTCCGGGGGTACCTACGAG.

This clone counts as medium-sized (0.01 to 0.1%) by frequency. The CDR3 end falls 3 residues outside the read, so it is completed with the germline J gene. The chain carries TRBV13 and TRBJ2-6; TRBD1 agrees at 8 bases. After removal of 5 bases from V and 2 bases from J, the junction contained 11 bases not matched to a gene. This CDR3 is 18 amino acids long. Germline V gives CDR1 PRHDT, CDR2 FYEKMQ (reference sequence). Partial CDR3 DNA: TGTGCCAGCAGCCTTCAGGGGGCGCTTCCCCCTGGGGCCAACGTC. Amino acids: CASSLQGALPPGANV. The full CDR3 sequence reads CASSLQGALPPGANVLTF.

As regards this clone: The missing CDR3 end, 3 residues past where the read stops, is filled in from the germline J gene. This chain connects TRBV20-1 to TRBJ2-5; D perhaps matches TRBD2 (6 bases). From germline, CDR1 is DFQATT and CDR2 SNEGSKA (reference sequence). V lost 6 bases, J lost 2 bases, and 10 bases lay in between. The CDR3 sequence is 12 residues long. CDR3 sequence: CSASGVQETQYF. The covered CDR3 bases are TGCAGTGCCTCGGGGGTTCAAGAGACC.

To note about this clone: With the read ending 3 residues before the CDR3 end, the germline J gene is used to fill in that end. This chain connects TRBV5-4 to TRBJ2-5; 9 positions agree with TRBD1. Germline assignment: CDR1 SGHNT and CDR2 YYREEE (reference sequence). The junction had 6 bases not matched to a gene; V was cut back by 3 bases and J by 0 bases. There are 16 residues in the CDR3. The CDR3 here is CASSSGQGRYQETQYF. CDR3 bases read: TGTGCCAGCAGCTCAGGACAGGGGAGGTACCAAGAGACC.

With regard to this clone: The observed sequence ends 3 residues before the CDR3 terminus, with the missing tail filled in from the germline J gene. This chain links TRBV7-2 with TRBJ2-5; TRBD2 is a possible D gene (5 bases). The germline CDR1 and CDR2 sequences are SGHTA and FQGNSA. The CDR3 has 15 amino acids. Trimming stripped 5 bases from V and 7 bases from J, with 20 bases between. The CDR3 loop reads CASSPPLGRGGTQYF. The sequenced part of the CDR3 DNA is TGTGCCAGCAGCCCCCCACTAGGAAGAGGCGGGACC.

Worth noting for this clone: The CDR3 goes on 3 residues after the read ends, and that part is filled in from the germline J gene. The chain links TRBV6-2 or TRBV6-3 to TRBJ2-2; 11 nucleotides agree with TRBD2. Per germline, CDR1 MNHEY and CDR2 SVGEGT. The length of the CDR3 is 14 residues. Trimming cost V 7 bases and J 6 bases; bases outside gene matches: 4. CDR3 residues: CASKTSGEAGELFF. The CDR3 bases that were read are TGTGCCAGCAAGACTAGCGGGGAAGCCGGGGAG.

On this clone: The read ends 3 residues early relative to the CDR3; the germline J gene fills the gap. The rearrangement links TRBV29-1 to TRBJ2-3, with 9 bases matching TRBD2. CDR3 length equals 16 residues. V lost 3 bases, J lost 2 bases, and 9 bases stayed unmatched. Germline loops: CDR1 SQVTM, CDR2 ANQGSEA. Incomplete CDR3 DNA: TGCAGCGTTGAGGGCGGGGGGGCCGCTTACACAGATACG. Residues: CSVEGGGAAYTDT. The full CDR3 reads CSVEGGGAAYTDTQYF.

CDR3 bases read: TGCAGTGCTATGACAGGGGTTGGC. Translated, it gives CSAMTGVG. The full CDR3 protein reads CSAMTGVGYTF. V is TRBV20-1 and J is TRBJ1-2; the match to TRBD1 covers 8 bases. The read ends 3 residues shy of where the CDR3 ends; the end is completed using the germline J gene. From germline, CDR1 is DFQATT and CDR2 SNEGSKA (reference sequence). This CDR3 contains 11 residues. With V trimmed by 4 bases and J by 7 bases, 2 bases remained unmatched.

A word on this clone: The missing CDR3 end, 3 residues past where the read stops, is filled in from the germline J gene. The chain joins TRBV12-3 or TRBV12-4 to TRBJ1-3, with a tentative D call TRBD1 (6 bases). The CDR3 totals 16 residues. The V gene lost 6 bases and the J gene lost 0 bases, with 15 bases spanning the gap. The CDR3 reads CASSRGTLGSGNTIYF. The DNA read from the CDR3 is TGTGCCAGCAGCCGCGGGACACTTGGCTCTGGAAACACC.